The clone carrying this T cell receptor beta chain shows up as medium-sized (0.01 to 0.1%) by frequency. Its antigen is not known. TRB cDNA was prepared as libraries by UMI-labeled 5' RACE. TCRdb re-called the 5' RACE reads, yielding one record per CDR3 amino acid sequence without DNA. This sample contains 7,000 to 8,500 distinct CDR3 sequences. This record comes from a study of CXCR3-negative and CXCR3-positive naive CD8 T cells. Study-level findings and limits: Naive CXCR3-positive cells had TRB CDR3s more hydrophobic than those of CXCR3-negative naive cells.

The germline CDR1 and CDR2 sequences are MNHEY and SMNVEV (reference sequence). This CDR3 comprises 13 residues. The TCR comes from a human donor in good health. Some clones in this sample may be carry-over from other donors' samples. The chain combines TRBV27 with TRBJ1-2. Sequencing was done on a sample of naive CXCR3+ CD8+ T cells from blood. The subset was: CD45RO-CCR7+CD27+CD95- naive CD8+ T cells expressing CXCR3 (TNR3+). CDR3 sequence reads: CASSLTTNYGYTF.